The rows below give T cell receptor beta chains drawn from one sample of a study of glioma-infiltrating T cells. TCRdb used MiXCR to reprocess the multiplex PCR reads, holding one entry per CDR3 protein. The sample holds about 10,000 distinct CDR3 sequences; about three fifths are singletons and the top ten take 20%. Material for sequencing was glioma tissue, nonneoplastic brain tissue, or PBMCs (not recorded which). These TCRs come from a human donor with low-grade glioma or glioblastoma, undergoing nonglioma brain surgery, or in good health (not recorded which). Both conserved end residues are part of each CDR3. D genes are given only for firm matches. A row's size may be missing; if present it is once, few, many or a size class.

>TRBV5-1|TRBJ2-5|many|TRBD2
TGCGCCAGCAGCTTGGGGGGCAGGACTAGCGGACAAGAGACCCAGTACTTC
CASSLGGRTSGQETQYF
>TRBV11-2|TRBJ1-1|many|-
TGTGCCAACAGCTTATCCGCAGGGGCAACTGAAGCTTCCTTT
CANSLSAGATEASF
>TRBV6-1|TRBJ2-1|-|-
TGTGCCAGCAAAGTGAGTTGGGACTTCCAGGAGCAGTTCTTC
CASKVSWDFQEQFF
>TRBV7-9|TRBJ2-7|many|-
TGTGCCAGCAGCTCAGACAGAACAACCTACGAGCAGTACTTC
CASSSDRTTYEQYF
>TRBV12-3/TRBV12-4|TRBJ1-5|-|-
TGTGCCAGCAGTTTTTGCCTCAATCAGCCCCAGCATTTT
CASSFCLNQPQHF
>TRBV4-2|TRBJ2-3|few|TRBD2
TGTGCCAGCAGCCCACTAGCGGGAGTGACAGATACGCAGTATTTT
CASSPLAGVTDTQYF
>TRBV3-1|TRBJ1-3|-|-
TGTGACAGCAGACTTTCGAGCTCTGGAAACACCATATATTTT
CDSRLSSSGNTIYF
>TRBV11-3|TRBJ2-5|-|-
TGTGCCAGCAGCTTATATGCCGACGGCCAAGAGACCCAGTACTTC
CASSLYADGQETQYF
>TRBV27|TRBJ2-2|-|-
TGTGCCAGCAGTAACCGAAAGGGGGACACCGGGGAGCTGTTTTTT
CASSNRKGDTGELFF
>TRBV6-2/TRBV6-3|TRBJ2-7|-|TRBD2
TGTGCCAGCGGCGTGACTAGCGAGAGAACCTACGAGCAGTACTTC
CASGVTSERTYEQYF
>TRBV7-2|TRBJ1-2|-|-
TGTGGCAGCAGCCTTAGTTGGGCTACGGATGGCTACACCTTC
CGSSLSWATDGYTF
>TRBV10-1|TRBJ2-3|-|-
TGCGCCAGCAGTGCACCCACCTCAGATACGCAGTATTTT
CASSAPTSDTQYF
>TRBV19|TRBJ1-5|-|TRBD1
TGTGACAGCCGATACATCGGGACAGGGAGCAATCGGCCCAAGCATTTT
CDSRYIGTGSNRPKHF
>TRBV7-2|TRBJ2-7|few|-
TGTGCCAGCAGCTCCCTCGGCTGGTGGGGAGAGCAGTACTTC
CASSSLGWWGEQYF
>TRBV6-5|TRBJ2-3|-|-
TGTGCCAGTTCCCCGGGGGTAGCCACAGATACGCAGTATTTT
CASSPGVATDTQYF
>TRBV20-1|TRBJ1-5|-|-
TGCAGTGCGGTGAGCGGGAGGCCCCAGCATTTT
CSAVSGRPQHF
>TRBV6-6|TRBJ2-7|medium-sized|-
TGTGCCAGCAGTTACGAGGGAGTTCGCTACGAGCAGTACTTC
CASSYEGVRYEQYF
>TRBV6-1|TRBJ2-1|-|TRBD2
TGTGCCATTTACCCGACTAGCGGGGTCCTGAATGAGCAGTTCTTC
CAIYPTSGVLNEQFF
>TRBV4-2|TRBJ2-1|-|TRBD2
TGTGCCAGCAGCCCACTAGCGGGAGTTTCCTACAATGAGCAGTTCTTC
CASSPLAGVSYNEQFF
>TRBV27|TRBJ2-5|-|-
TGTGCCAGCAGGACCGGGACTGGAAGGGAGACCCAGTACTTC
CASRTGTGRETQYF
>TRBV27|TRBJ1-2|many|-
TGTGCCAGCAGCCCTAATTGGGCCAACTATGGCTACACCTTC
CASSPNWANYGYTF
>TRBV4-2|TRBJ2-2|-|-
TGTGCCAGCAGCCCACTAGTAAGAGACACCGGGGAGCTGTTTTTT
CASSPLVRDTGELFF
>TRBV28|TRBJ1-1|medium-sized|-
TGTGCCAGCAGTTTTGTGGGCGCTGAAGCTTTCTTT
CASSFVGAEAFF
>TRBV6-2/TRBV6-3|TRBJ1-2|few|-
TGTGCCAGCGCAGAATACAACTATGGCTACACCTTC
CASAEYNYGYTF
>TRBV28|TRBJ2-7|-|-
TGTGCCAGCAGTCTATTAAGAGGGCCATTGTACGGGCAGTACTTC
CASSLLRGPLYGQYF
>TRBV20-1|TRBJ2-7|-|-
TGCAGTGCTCCCTGGGGAGGGGGTGATTACAATGAGCAGTACTTC
CSAPWGGGDYNEQYF
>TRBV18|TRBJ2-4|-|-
TGTGCCAGCTTAGAGAGAGGGAAAAACATTAAGTACTTC
CASLERGKNIKYF
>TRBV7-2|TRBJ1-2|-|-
TGTGCCAGCAGCTTAGCGCCCAGGAACTATGTCTACATCTTC
CASSLAPRNYVYIF
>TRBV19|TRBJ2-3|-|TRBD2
TGTGCCGCAAGTGGGGCGGGAGACGCCGACACGAAGTATTTT
CAASGAGDADTKYF
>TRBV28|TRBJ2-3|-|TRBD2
TGTGCCAGCAGTTTATCTGGCGGGAGTGGCACAGATACGCAGTATTTT
CASSLSGGSGTDTQYF
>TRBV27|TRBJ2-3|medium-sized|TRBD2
TGTGCCAGCAGTTTCGGACTAGCGGGGAGTTTGGATACGCAGTATTTT
CASSFGLAGSLDTQYF
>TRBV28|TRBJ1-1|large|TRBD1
TGTGCCAGCATGAAGGGACAGGGGAACACTGAAGCTTTCTTT
CASMKGQGNTEAFF
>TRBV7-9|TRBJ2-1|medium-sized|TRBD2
TGTGCCAGCAGCTTTATTAGCGGGAGTATCTTGTTCTTC
CASSFISGSILFF
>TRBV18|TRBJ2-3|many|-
TGTGCCAGCTCACCAAATTCGGCTACGCAGTATTTT
CASSPNSATQYF
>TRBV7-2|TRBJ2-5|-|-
TGTGCCAGCAGGTTAGGAGGTCCCGAAGAGACCCAGTACTTC
CASRLGGPEETQYF
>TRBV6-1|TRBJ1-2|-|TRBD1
TGTGCCAGCAGGAACCACAGGGGGGACAGCTATGGCTACACCTTC
CASRNHRGDSYGYTF
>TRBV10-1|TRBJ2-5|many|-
TGCGCCAGCAGTGAAGTGGGTAGCGGAGAGGTGGAGACCCAGTACTTC
CASSEVGSGEVETQYF
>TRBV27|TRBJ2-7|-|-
TGTGTTAGCAGACCGAGACCTAGTCGCAACTACGAGCAGTACTTC
CVSRPRPSRNYEQYF
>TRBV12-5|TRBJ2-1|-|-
TGTGCTAGTGGTCCCCCTGGGAATGAGAAGCTCTTC
CASGPPGNEKLF
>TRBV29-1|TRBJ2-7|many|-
TGCAGCGTTTCTCATACACTTTCCTACGAGCAGTACTTC
CSVSHTLSYEQYF
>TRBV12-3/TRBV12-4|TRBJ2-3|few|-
TGTGCCAGCAGAAGGAGCACAGATACGCAGTATTTT
CASRRSTDTQYF
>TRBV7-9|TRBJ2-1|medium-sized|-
TGTGCCAGCAGGTTACAGATCGCTCCTAGGAATGAGCAGTTCTTC
CASRLQIAPRNEQFF
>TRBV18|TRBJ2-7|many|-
TGTGCCAGCTCACCGTCAGGGTCAGACGAGCAGTACTTC
CASSPSGSDEQYF
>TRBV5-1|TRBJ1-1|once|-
TGCGCCAGCAGATTCCTCGGGGAGGCCAGAGAGGCTTTCTTT
CASRFLGEAREAFF
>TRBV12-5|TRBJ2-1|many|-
TGTGCTAGTGGTTTAGACGGGACACCTCTTTACAATGAGCAGTTCTTC
CASGLDGTPLYNEQFF
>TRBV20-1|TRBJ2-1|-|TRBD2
TGCAGTGCTAGAGACGGACTAGCGGGGGACAATGAGCAGCTCTTC
CSARDGLAGDNEQLF
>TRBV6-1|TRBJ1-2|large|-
TGTGCCAGCAGTCTCAAAGGCCCTTATGGCTACACCTTC
CASSLKGPYGYTF
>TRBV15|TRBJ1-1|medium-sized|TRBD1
TGTGCCACCAGCAGAAGTCCGGGACAGGCGACGAACACTGAAGCTTTCTTT
CATSRSPGQATNTEAFF
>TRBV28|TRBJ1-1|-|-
TGTGCCAGCAGTTTGCGACAGATCACTGAAGCCTTCTTT
CASSLRQITEAFF
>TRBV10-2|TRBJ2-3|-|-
TGCACCAGAGGAAGCACAGATACGCAGTATTTT
CTRGSTDTQYF
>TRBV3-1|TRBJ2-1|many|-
TGTGCCAGCAGCCAACTCACCCGGGACAATGAGCAGTTCTTC
CASSQLTRDNEQFF
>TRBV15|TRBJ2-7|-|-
TGTGCCACCAGCCGGACTTCTGGATCCTACGAGCAGTACTTC
CATSRTSGSYEQYF
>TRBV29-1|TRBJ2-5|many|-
TGCAGCGCCGAGGAGGGGGCGGGAGAGACCCAGTACTTC
CSAEEGAGETQYF
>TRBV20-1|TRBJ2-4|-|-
TGCACTGCTAGAGCTACCGGGGCGAACGGAGACATTCAGTACTTC
CTARATGANGDIQYF